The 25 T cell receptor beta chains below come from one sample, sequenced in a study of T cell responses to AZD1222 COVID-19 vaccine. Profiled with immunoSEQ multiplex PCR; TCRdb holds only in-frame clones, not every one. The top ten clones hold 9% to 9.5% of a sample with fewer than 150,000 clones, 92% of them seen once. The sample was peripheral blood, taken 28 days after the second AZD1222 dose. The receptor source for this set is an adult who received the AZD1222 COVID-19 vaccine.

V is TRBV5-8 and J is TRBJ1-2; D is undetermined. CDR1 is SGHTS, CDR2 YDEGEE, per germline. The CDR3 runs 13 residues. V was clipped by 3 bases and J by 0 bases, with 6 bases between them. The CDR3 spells CASSSQPNYGYTF. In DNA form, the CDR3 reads TGTGCCAGCAGCTCACAGCCTAACTATGGCTACACCTTC.

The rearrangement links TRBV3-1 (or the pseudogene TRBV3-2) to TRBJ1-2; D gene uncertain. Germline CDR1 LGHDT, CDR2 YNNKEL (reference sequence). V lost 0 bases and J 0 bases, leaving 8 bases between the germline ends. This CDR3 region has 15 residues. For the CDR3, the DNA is TGTGCCAGCAGCCAAGATGGGCGAACTAACTATGGCTACACCTTC. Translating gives CASSQDGRTNYGYTF.

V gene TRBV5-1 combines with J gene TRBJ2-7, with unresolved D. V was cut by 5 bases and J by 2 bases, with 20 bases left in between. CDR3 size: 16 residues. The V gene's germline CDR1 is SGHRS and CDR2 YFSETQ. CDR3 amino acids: CASSRIPCFLPYEQYV. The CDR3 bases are TGCGCCAGCAGTCGAATCCCGTGCTTTCTTCCCTACGAGCAGTACGTC.

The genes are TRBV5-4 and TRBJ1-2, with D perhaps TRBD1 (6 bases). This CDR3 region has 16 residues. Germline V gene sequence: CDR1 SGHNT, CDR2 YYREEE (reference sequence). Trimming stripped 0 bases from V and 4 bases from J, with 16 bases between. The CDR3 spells CASSLGSGATFYGYTF. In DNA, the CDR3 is TGTGCCAGCAGCTTGGGGTCAGGGGCTACTTTCTATGGCTACACCTTC.

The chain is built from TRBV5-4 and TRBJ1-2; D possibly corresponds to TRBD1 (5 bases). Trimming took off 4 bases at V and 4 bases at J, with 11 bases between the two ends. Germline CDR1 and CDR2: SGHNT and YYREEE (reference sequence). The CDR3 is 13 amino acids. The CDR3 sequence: CASSQPGAYGYTF. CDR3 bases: TGTGCCAGCAGCCAACCCGGGGCCTATGGCTACACCTTC. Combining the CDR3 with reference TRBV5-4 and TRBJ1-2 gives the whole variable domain ETGVTQSPTHLIKTRGQQVTLRCSSQSGHNTVSWYQQALGQGPQFIFQYYREEENGRGNFPPRFSGLQFPNYSSELNVNALELDDSALYLCASSQPGAYGYTFGSGTRLTVV.

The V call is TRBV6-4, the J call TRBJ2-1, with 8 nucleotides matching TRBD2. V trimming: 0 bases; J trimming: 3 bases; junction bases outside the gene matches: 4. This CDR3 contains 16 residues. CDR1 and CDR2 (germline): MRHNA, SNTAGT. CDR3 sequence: CASSDSNSGDYNEQFF. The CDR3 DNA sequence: TGTGCCAGCAGTGACTCTAATAGCGGGGACTACAATGAGCAGTTCTTC.

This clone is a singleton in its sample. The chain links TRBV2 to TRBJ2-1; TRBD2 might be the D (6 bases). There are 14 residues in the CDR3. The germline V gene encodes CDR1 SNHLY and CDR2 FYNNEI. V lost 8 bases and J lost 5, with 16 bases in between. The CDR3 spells CASWGLAKNNEQFF. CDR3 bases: TGTGCCAGCTGGGGACTGGCTAAAAACAATGAGCAGTTCTTC.

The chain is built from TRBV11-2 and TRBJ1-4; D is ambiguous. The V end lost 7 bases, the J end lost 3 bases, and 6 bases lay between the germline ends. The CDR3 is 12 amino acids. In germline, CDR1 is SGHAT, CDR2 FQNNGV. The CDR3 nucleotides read TGTGCCAGCACCCCCCCTAATGAAAAACTGTTTTTT. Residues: CASTPPNEKLFF.

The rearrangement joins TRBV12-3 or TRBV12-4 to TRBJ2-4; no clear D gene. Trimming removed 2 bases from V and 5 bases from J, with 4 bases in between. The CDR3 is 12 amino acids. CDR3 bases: TGTGCCAGCAGTTTAAGGCAAAACATTCAGTACTTC. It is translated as CASSLRQNIQYF.

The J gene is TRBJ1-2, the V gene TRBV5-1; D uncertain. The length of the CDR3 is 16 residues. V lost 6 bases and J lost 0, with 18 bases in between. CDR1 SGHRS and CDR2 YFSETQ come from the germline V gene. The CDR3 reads CASTRVGTGTNYGYTF. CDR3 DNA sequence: TGCGCCAGCACCCGGGTAGGAACTGGGACTAACTATGGCTACACCTTC.

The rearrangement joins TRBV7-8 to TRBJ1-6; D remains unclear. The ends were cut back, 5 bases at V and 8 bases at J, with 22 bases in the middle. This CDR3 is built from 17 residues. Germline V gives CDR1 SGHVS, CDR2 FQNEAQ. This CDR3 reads CASSRMPAGIRDSPLHF. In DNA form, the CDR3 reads TGTGCCAGCAGCCGTATGCCAGCGGGGATTCGGGATTCACCCCTCCACTTT. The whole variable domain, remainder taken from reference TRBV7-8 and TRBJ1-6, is GAGVSQSPRYKVAKRGQDVALRCDPISGHVSLFWYQQALGQGPEFLTYFQNEAQLDKSGLPSDRFFAERPEGSVSTLKIQRTQQEDSAVYLCASSRMPAGIRDSPLHFGNGTRLTVT.

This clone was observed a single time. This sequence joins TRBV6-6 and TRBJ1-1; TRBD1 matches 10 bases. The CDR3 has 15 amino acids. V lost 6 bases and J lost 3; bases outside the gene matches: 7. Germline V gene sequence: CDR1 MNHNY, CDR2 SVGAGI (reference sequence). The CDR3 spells CASSSPDRGDTEAFF. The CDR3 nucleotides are TGTGCCAGCAGCTCACCGGACAGGGGGGACACTGAAGCTTTCTTT.

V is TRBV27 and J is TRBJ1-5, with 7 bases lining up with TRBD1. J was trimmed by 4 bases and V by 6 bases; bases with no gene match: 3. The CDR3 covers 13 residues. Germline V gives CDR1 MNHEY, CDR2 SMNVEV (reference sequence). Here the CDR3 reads CASRRTGNQPQHF. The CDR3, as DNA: TGTGCCAGCAGGCGGACAGGTAATCAGCCCCAGCATTTT.

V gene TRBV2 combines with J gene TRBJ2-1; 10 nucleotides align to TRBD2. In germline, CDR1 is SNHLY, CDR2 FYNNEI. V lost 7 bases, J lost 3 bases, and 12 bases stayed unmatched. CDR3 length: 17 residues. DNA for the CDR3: TGTGCCAGCAACCGAGACCTAGCGGGAGTTTTCTACAATGAGCAGTTCTTC. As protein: CASNRDLAGVFYNEQFF. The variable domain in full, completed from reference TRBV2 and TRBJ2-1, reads EPEVTQTPSHQVTQMGQEVILRCVPISNHLYFYWYRQILGQKVEFLVSFYNNEISEKSEIFDDQFSVERPDGSNFTLKIRSTKLEDSAMYFCASNRDLAGVFYNEQFFGPGTRLTVL.

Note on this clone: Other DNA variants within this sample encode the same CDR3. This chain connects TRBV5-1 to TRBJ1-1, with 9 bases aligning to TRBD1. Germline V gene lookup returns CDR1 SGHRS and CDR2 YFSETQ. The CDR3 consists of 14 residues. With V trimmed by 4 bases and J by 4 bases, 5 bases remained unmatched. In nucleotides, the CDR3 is TGCGCCAGCAGCGGGGGACAGGGAGGCACTGAAGCTTTCTTT. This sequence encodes CASSGGQGGTEAFF.

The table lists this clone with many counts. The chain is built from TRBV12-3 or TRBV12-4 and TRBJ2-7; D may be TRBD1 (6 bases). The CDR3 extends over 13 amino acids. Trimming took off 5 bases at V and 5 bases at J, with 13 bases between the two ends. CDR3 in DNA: TGTGCCAGCAGTGTCACAGGGTACGACGAGCAGTACGTC. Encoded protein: CASSVTGYDEQYV.

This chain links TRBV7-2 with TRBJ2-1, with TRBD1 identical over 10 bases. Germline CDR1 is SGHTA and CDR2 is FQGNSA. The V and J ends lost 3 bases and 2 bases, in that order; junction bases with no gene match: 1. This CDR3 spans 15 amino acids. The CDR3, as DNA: TGTGCCAGCAGCTTCGGGACAGGGGCCTACAATGAGCAGTTCTTC. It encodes CASSFGTGAYNEQFF.

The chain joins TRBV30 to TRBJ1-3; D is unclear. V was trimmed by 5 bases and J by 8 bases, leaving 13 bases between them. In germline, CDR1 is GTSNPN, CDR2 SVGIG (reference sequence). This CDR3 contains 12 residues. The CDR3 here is CAWERRLDTIYF. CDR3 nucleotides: TGTGCCTGGGAGCGGCGCCTGGACACCATATATTTT.

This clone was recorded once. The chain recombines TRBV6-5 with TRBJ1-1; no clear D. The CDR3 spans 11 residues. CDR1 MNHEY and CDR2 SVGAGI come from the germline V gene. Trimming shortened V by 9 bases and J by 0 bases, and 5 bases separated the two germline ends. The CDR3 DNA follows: TGTGCCAGTCTCATGAACACTGAAGCTTTCTTT. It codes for CASLMNTEAFF.

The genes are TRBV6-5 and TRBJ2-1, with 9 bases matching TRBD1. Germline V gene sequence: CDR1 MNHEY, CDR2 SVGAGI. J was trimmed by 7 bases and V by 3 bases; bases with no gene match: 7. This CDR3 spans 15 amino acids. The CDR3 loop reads CASSYMNRGRNEQFF. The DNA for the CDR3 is TGTGCCAGCAGTTATATGAACAGGGGGCGGAATGAGCAGTTCTTC.

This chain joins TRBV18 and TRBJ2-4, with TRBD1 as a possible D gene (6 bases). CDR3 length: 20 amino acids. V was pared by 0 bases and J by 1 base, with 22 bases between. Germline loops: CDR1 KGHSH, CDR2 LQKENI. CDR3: CASSPPIRQVPSVAKNIQYF. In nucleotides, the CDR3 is TGTGCCAGCTCACCACCAATCCGACAGGTCCCTAGTGTTGCCAAAAACATTCAGTACTTC.

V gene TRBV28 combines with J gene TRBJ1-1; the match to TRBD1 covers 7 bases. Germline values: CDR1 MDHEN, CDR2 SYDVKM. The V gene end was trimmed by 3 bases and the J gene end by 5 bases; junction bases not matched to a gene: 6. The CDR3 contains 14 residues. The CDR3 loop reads CASSFSAGGTEAFF. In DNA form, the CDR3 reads TGTGCCAGCAGTTTTTCGGCAGGGGGAACTGAAGCTTTCTTT.

The CDR3 reads CASSLGRGQGNGNTIYF. The CDR3 nucleotides read TGTGCCAGCAGCTTAGGACGGGGGCAGGGAAATGGAAACACCATATATTTT. The rearrangement joins TRBV11-2 to TRBJ1-3, with D possibly matching TRBD1 (6 bases). There are 17 residues in the CDR3. CDR1 and CDR2 from the germline V gene are SGHAT and FQNNGV. V was clipped by 1 base and J by 3 bases, with 16 bases between them.

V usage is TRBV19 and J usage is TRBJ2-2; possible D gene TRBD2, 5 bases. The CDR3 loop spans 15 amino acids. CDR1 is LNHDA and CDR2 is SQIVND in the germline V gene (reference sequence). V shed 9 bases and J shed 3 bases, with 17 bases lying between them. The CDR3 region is CASQEPGLDTGELFF. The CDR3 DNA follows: TGTGCCAGCCAAGAACCAGGACTGGACACCGGGGAGCTGTTTTTT. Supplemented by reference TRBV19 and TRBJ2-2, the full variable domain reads DGGITQSPKYLFRKEGQNVTLSCEQNLNHDAMYWYRQDPGQGLRLIYYSQIVNDFQKGDIAEGYSVSREKKESFPLTVTSAQKNPTAFYLCASQEPGLDTGELFFGEGSRLTVL.

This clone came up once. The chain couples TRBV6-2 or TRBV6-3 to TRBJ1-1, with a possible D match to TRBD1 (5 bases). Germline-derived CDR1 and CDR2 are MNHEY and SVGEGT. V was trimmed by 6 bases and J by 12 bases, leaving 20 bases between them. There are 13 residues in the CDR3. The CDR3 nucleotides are TGTGCCAGCAGCGCCAGGGACCTGAAGTTGACTTTCTTT. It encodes CASSARDLKLTFF.